These T cell receptor beta chains were read from a single sample in a study of T-cell memory formation after mild COVID-19. TCRdb redid the calling of the 5' RACE reads with MiXCR, one entry per CDR3 protein. The table shows a few hundred thousand distinct CDR3 sequences, with 16% occurring only once. Material for sequencing was PBMCs or a T cell subset sorted from them (not recorded which). The receptors were sampled from a man aged 18 to 35 who had mild COVID-19 (a few samples of this study predate the infection). Cell type and time point are not known. The CDR3 runs from the conserved cysteine through the conserved F or W. D genes are given only for firm matches. Rows may omit the clone size; those that give it use once, few, many or a size class.

cdr3_length j_call v_call clone_size d_call cdr3_nt cdr3_aa
13 TRBJ2-7 TRBV7-8 few TRBD2 TGTGCCAGCAGCCCCTGGGGGGGCTACGAGCAGTACTTC CASSPWGGYEQYF
15 TRBJ2-5 TRBV24-1 few - TGTGCCACCAGTGCCGCTCTTGGAATCCAAGAGACCCAGTACTTC CATSAALGIQETQYF
13 TRBJ1-5 TRBV29-1 few - TGCAGCACTGCTTGGGGCCCCAATCAGCCCCAGCATTTT CSTAWGPNQPQHF
15 TRBJ2-3 TRBV5-1 few - TGCGCCAGCAGGGACCAAGGGACAAGAGGAGATACGCAGTATTTT CASRDQGTRGDTQYF
14 TRBJ2-2 TRBV7-7 - - TGTGCTAGCAGCTTATCTGGCCTTACCGGGGAGCTGTTTTTT CASSLSGLTGELFF
15 TRBJ1-1 TRBV7-9 - - TGTGCCAGCAGCTTGAATGCCGGGCCCCAAGACGGAGCTTTCTTT CASSLNAGPQDGAFF
15 TRBJ1-1 TRBV5-1 many - TGCGCCAGCAGCTTGAACCCAGAAGGGGCCACTGAAGCTTTCTTT CASSLNPEGATEAFF
12 TRBJ2-1 TRBV27 few - TGTGCCAGCAGGCGGGCCTACAATGAGCAGTTCTTC CASRRAYNEQFF
13 TRBJ2-5 TRBV29-1 few TRBD2 TGCAGCGTTCCCGGGGGGGGACCAGAGACCCAGTACTTC CSVPGGGPETQYF
12 TRBJ2-5 TRBV3-1 few TRBD2 TGTGCCAGCAGCGCTAGCGGGGAGACCCAGTACTTC CASSASGETQYF
16 TRBJ2-3 TRBV29-1 few TRBD2 TGCAGCGTGATCTACTCCGGGACTAGCGGGGGATATACGCAGTATTTT CSVIYSGTSGGYTQYF
15 TRBJ2-1 TRBV5-1 - TRBD2 TGCGCCAGCAGCTTGGTTTCTAGCGGGGTAAATGAGCAGTTCTTC CASSLVSSGVNEQFF
14 TRBJ2-5 TRBV12-3/TRBV12-4 - - TGTGCCAGCAGTACCCCTCGGGCCGGGGAGACCCAGTACTTC CASSTPRAGETQYF
14 TRBJ1-5 TRBV20-1 few - TGCAGTGCTTGCTGTCCGGCGCGAGGGCAGCCCCAGCATTTT CSACCPARGQPQHF
14 TRBJ2-7 TRBV20-1 - - TGCAGTGCTACCCCCCCGGGGTATCGGTACGAGCAGTACTTC CSATPPGYRYEQYF
14 TRBJ2-5 TRBV10-3 - TRBD1 TGTGCCATCAGTCGACAGGGAGAAGGAGAGACCCAGTACTTC CAISRQGEGETQYF
14 TRBJ1-1 TRBV7-9 - - TGTGCCAGCAGCTTCCAGGGGTCGGTCACTGAAGCTTTCTTT CASSFQGSVTEAFF
14 TRBJ2-5 TRBV7-2 - - TGTGCCAGCAGTGACCCGGTTGGCCAAGAGACCCAGTACTTC CASSDPVGQETQYF
15 TRBJ2-3 TRBV3-1 many TRBD2 TGTGCCAGCAGCCCCCTAGCGGGGGTCACAGATACGCAGTATTTT CASSPLAGVTDTQYF
16 TRBJ1-6 TRBV5-5 few - TGTGCCAGCAGCTTGGATCACAGCCTGGATAATTCACCCCTCCACTTT CASSLDHSLDNSPLHF
16 TRBJ1-1 TRBV6-1 - TRBD1 TGTGCCAGCAGACCTTCCTGGGACAGGGTTGACACTGAAGCTTTCTTT CASRPSWDRVDTEAFF
15 TRBJ1-3 TRBV2 - - TGTGCCAGCAGTGAAGCAAAGGGACCTGGAAACACCATATATTTT CASSEAKGPGNTIYF
17 TRBJ2-1 TRBV24-1 - - TGTGCCACCAGTGATTATCCCCGGGGAGCCTCCTACAATGAGCAGTTCTTC CATSDYPRGASYNEQFF
13 TRBJ2-3 TRBV7-9 few - TGTGCCAGCAGCTTTGACACCACAGATACGCAGTATTTT CASSFDTTDTQYF
16 TRBJ1-2 TRBV19 - - TGTGCCAGTAGTGGACGGGACACGGCTAGGAACTATGGCTACACCTTC CASSGRDTARNYGYTF
12 TRBJ2-1 TRBV3-1 - - TGTGCCAGCAGCCACAGATACAATGAGCAGTTCTTC CASSHRYNEQFF
13 TRBJ1-1 TRBV11-2 many - TGTGCCAGCAGCTTAAGGATGAACACTGAAGCTTTCTTT CASSLRMNTEAFF
16 TRBJ2-5 TRBV4-1 few - TGCGCCAGCAGCCAACATCAGGGAGTGTTGGAAGAGACCCAGTACTTC CASSQHQGVLEETQYF
13 TRBJ2-7 TRBV18 - - TGTGCCAGCTCACCGGCCGCGGCCTACGAGCAGTACTTC CASSPAAAYEQYF
16 TRBJ1-6 TRBV5-1 few - TGCGCCAGCAGCTTGGCCGGAAGGACGGGAAACCCACCCCTCCACTTT CASSLAGRTGNPPLHF
17 TRBJ2-3 TRBV18 - TRBD2 TGTGCCAGCTCCCCCTCCGGCGGCGGGGGGTCCACAGATACGCAGTATTTT CASSPSGGGGSTDTQYF